This T cell receptor (beta chain) was documented in a study of T cells in Graves' hyperthyroidism and ophthalmopathy. Whole-study findings and limits: Ophthalmopathy was identified by the model a median approximately 6.4 months ahead of onset. Among thyroid clonotypes expanded above 0.001, most also appeared in blood. In the analysis, a 13 V-J model separated ophthalmopathy from stable hyperthyroidism.

Authors of the study amplified TCR beta CDR3 regions from RNA transcripts. Researchers ran a first-round RT-PCR on the TCR CDR3 using the HTBI primer set. MiXCR, applied by TCRdb to the multiplex PCR reads, yields one record per CDR3 protein. The table records hundreds of thousands of distinct CDR3 sequences, about 15% of them present only once. V was clipped by 0 bases and J by 4 bases; unmatched bases: 10. Germline V gives CDR1 SGHAT, CDR2 FQNNGV. CDR3 size: 17 residues. This clonotype was found many times. The antigen remains undetermined. At least 3 on the Clinical Activity Score was recorded for ophthalmopathy patients, who also had NOSPECS grade at least 4 and duration under 3 months.

The receptor was isolated from a young man with Graves' ophthalmopathy. The rearrangement uses TRBV11-2 and TRBJ2-7; 9 bases match TRBD2. What was sequenced was blood. For the CDR3, the DNA is TGTGCCAGCAGCTTAGATGGGCTAGCGGGATGGGTTTACGAGCAGTACTTC. Encoded protein: CASSLDGLAGWVYEQYF.